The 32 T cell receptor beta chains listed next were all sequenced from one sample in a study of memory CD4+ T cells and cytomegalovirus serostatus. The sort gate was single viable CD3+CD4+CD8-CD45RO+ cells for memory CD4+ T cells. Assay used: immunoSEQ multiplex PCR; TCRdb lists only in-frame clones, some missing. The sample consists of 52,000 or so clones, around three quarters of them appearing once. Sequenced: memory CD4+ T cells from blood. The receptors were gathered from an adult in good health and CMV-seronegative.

The CDR3 nucleotides are TGTGCCAGCAGTTTGACGCCAAGAGGGCAGTACTTC. Its protein product is CASSLTPRGQYF. The rearrangement uses TRBV28 and TRBJ2-7; D gene ambiguous. CDR3 length equals 12 residues. V was pared by 3 bases and J by 9 bases, with 12 bases between. Germline V gives CDR1 MDHEN, CDR2 SYDVKM.

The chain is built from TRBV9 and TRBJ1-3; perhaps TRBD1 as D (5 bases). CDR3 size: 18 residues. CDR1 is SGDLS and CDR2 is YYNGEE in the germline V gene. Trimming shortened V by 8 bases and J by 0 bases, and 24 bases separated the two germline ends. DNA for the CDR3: TGTGCCAGTGGGGAGGCAGGGTATGGGGAGGGCTCTGGAAACACCATATATTTT. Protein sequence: CASGEAGYGEGSGNTIYF.

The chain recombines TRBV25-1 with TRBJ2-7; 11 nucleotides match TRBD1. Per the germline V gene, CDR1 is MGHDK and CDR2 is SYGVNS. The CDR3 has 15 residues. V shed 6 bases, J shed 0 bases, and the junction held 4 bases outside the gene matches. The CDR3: CASRAGTGGSYEQYF. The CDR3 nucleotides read TGTGCCAGCAGGGCCGGGACAGGGGGCTCCTACGAGCAGTACTTC.

The CDR3 region has the DNA TGTGCCAGCAGCTTACAAGCGGGGGCGAGCACCGGGGAGCTGTTTTTT. This gives the protein CASSLQAGASTGELFF. V is TRBV11-3 and J is TRBJ2-2, with TRBD2 matching 8 bases. Losses at the gene ends were 2 bases for V and 4 bases for J; bases not matched to a gene: 6. CDR3 length: 16 amino acids. The germline V gene encodes CDR1 SGHNT and CDR2 YENEEA.

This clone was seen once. The CDR3 loop is CASRRGGQGAEAFF. The CDR3 bases are TGTGCCAGCCGGCGCGGGGGGCAAGGCGCTGAAGCTTTCTTT. The V gene is TRBV28, the J gene TRBJ1-1, with D maybe TRBD1 (6 bases). There are 14 residues in the CDR3. Between the trimmed V and J ends, which lost 8 bases and 6 bases, there was a span of 19 bases. Germline assignment: CDR1 MDHEN and CDR2 SYDVKM.

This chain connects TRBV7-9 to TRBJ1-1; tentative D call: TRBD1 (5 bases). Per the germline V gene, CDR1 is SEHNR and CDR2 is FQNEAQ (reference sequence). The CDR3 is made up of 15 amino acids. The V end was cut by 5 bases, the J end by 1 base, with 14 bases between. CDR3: CASSQGPLTNTEAFF. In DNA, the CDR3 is TGTGCCAGCAGCCAGGGACCCCTGACGAACACTGAAGCTTTCTTT.

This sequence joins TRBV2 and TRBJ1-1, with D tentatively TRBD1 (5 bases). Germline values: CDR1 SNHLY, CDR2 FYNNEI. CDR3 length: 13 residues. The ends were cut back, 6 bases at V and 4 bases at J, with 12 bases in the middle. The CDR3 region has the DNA TGTGCCAGCAGGTCCTCAGGGTCCACTGAAGCTTTCTTT. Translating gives CASRSSGSTEAFF. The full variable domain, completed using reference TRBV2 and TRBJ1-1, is EPEVTQTPSHQVTQMGQEVILRCVPISNHLYFYWYRQILGQKVEFLVSFYNNEISEKSEIFDDQFSVERPDGSNFTLKIRSTKLEDSAMYFCASRSSGSTEAFFGQGTRLTVV.

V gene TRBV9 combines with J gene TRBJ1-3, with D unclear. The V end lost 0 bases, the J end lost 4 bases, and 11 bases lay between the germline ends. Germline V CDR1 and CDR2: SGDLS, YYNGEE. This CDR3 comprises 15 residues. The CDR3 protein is CASSVVPYGGNTIYF. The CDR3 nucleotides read TGTGCCAGCAGCGTAGTGCCCTATGGGGGAAACACCATATATTTT.

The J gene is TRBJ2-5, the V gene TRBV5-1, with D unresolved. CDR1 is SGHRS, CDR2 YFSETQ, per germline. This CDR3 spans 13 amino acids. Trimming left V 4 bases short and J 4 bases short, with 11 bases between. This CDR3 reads CASSPGTSETQYF. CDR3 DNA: TGCGCCAGCAGCCCCGGTACGTCAGAGACCCAGTACTTC.

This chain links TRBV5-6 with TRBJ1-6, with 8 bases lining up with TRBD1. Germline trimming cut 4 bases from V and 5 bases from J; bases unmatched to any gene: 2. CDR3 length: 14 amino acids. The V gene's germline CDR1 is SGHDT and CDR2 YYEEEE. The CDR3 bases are TGTGCCAGCAGCCTGGACAGGGATAATTCACCCCTCCACTTT. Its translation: CASSLDRDNSPLHF. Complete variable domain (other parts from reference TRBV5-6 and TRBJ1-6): DAGVTQSPTHLIKTRGQQVTLRCSPKSGHDTVSWYQQALGQGPQFIFQYYEEEERQRGNFPDRFSGHQFPNYSSELNVNALLLGDSALYLCASSLDRDNSPLHFGNGTRLTVT.

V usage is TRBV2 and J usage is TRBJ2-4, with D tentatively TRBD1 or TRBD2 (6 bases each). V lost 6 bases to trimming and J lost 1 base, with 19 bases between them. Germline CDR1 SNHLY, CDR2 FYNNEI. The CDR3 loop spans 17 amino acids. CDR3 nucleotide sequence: TGTGCCAGCAGGCCAATGGGGGGCGGCGAGGCCAAAAACATTCAGTACTTC. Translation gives CASRPMGGGEAKNIQYF. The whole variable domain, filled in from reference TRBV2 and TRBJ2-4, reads EPEVTQTPSHQVTQMGQEVILRCVPISNHLYFYWYRQILGQKVEFLVSFYNNEISEKSEIFDDQFSVERPDGSNFTLKIRSTKLEDSAMYFCASRPMGGGEAKNIQYFGAGTRLSVL.

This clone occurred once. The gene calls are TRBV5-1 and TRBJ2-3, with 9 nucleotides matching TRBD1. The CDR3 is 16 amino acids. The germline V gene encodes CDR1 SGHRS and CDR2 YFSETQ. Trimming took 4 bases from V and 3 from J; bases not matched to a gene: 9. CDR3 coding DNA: TGCGCCAGCAGCCAGCGCCCGGGACAGGGAACAGATACGCAGTATTTT. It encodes CASSQRPGQGTDTQYF.

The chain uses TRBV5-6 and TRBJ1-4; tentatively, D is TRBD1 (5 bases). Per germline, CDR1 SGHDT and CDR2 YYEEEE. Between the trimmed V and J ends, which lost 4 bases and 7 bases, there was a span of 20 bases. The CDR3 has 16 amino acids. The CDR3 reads CASSQRDESLGEKLFF. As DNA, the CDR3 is TGTGCCAGCAGCCAACGGGACGAATCTCTTGGTGAAAAACTGTTTTTT.

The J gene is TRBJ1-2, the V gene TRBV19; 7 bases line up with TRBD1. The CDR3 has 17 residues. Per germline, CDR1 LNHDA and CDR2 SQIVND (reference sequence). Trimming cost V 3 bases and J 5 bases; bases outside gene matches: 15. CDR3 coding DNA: TGTGCCAGTAGTATCCGAACAGGGGATCGCCGGGCGTATGGCTACACCTTC. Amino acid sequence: CASSIRTGDRRAYGYTF.

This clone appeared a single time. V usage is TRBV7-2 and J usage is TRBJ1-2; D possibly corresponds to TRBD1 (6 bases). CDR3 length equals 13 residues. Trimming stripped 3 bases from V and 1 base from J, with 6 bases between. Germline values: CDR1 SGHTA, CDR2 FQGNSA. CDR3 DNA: TGTGCCAGCAGCTTGGACAGTAACTATGGCTACACCTTC. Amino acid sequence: CASSLDSNYGYTF.

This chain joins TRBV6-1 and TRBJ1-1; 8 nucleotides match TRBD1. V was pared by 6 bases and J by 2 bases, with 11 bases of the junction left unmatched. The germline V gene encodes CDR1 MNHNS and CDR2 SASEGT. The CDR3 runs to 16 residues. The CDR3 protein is CASRELGQATNTEAFF. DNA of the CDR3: TGTGCCAGCAGGGAATTGGGACAGGCGACTAACACTGAAGCTTTCTTT.

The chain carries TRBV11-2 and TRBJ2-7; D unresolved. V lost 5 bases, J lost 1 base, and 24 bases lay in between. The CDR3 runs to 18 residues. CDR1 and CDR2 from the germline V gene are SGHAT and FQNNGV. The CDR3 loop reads CASSTPELGIPGSYEQYF. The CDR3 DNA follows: TGTGCCAGCAGCACCCCCGAATTAGGGATCCCAGGATCCTACGAGCAGTACTTC. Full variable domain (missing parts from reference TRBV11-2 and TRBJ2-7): EAGVAQSPRYKIIEKRQSVAFWCNPISGHATLYWYQQILGQGPKLLIQFQNNGVVDDSQLPKDRFSAERLKGVDSTLKIQPAKLEDSAVYLCASSTPELGIPGSYEQYFGPGTRLTVT.

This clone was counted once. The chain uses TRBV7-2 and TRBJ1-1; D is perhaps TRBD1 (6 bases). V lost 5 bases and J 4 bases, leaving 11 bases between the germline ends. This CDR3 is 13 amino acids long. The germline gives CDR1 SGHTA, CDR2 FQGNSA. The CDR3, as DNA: TGTGCCAGCAGCGTACAGGGTGGCACTGAAGCTTTCTTT. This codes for CASSVQGGTEAFF.

The CDR3 DNA sequence: TGTGCCAGCAGTTACACCGGCTACGAGCAGTACTTC. Amino acid sequence: CASSYTGYEQYF. This sequence joins TRBV6-5 and TRBJ2-7; D is uncertain. The germline V and J ends were trimmed by 2 bases and 3 bases, with 5 bases remaining between them. The germline V gene encodes CDR1 MNHEY and CDR2 SVGAGI. This CDR3 region has 12 residues.

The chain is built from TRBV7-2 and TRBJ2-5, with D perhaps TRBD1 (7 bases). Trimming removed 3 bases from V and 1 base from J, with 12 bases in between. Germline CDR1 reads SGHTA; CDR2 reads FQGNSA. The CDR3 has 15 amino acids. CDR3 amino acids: CASSLAGQPQETQYF. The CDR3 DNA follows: TGTGCCAGCAGCTTGGCGGGACAGCCCCAAGAGACCCAGTACTTC.

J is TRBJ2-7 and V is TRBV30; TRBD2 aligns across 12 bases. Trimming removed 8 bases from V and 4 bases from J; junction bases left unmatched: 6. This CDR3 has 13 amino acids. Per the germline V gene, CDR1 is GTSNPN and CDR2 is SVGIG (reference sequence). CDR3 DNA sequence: TGTGCCACGACTAGCGGGGGAGGTTACGAGCAGTACTTC. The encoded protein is CATTSGGGYEQYF.

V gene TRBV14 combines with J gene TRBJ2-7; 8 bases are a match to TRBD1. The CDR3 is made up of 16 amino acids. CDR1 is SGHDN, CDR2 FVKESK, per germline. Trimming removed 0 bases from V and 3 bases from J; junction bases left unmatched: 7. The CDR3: CASSQESTGVLYEQYF. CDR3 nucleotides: TGTGCCAGCAGCCAAGAATCGACAGGGGTTCTCTACGAGCAGTACTTC.

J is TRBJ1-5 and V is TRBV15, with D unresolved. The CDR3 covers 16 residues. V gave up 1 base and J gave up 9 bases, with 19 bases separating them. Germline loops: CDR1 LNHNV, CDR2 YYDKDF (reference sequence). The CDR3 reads CATSRGSINPSSPQHF. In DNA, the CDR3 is TGTGCCACCAGCAGAGGGAGCATAAACCCCTCGTCGCCCCAGCATTTT.

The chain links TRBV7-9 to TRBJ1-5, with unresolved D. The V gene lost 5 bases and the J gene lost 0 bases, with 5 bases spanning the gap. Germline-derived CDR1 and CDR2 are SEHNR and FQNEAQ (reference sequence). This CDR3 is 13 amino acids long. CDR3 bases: TGTGCCAGCAGCCATAATAGCAATCAGCCCCAGCATTTT. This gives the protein CASSHNSNQPQHF.

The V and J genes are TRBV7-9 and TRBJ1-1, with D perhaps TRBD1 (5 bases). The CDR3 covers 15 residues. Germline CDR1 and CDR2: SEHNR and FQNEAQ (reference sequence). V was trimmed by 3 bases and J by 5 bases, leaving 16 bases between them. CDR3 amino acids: CASSFGQGRGTEAFF. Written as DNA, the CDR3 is TGTGCCAGCAGCTTTGGTCAGGGACGCGGGACTGAAGCTTTCTTT.

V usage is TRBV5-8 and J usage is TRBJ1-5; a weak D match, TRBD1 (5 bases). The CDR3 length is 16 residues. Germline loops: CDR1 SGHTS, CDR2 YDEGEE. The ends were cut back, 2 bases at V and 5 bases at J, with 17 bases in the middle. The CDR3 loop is CASSLLTLGADQPQHF. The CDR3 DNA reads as TGTGCCAGCAGCTTACTCACCCTAGGGGCGGATCAGCCCCAGCATTTT.

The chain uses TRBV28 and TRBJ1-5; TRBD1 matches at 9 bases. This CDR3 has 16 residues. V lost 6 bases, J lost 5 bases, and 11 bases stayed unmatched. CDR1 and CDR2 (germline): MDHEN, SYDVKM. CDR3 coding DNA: TGTGCCAGCAGGTCCCGGGACAGGGTCGGCGATCAGCCCCAGCATTTT. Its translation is CASRSRDRVGDQPQHF.

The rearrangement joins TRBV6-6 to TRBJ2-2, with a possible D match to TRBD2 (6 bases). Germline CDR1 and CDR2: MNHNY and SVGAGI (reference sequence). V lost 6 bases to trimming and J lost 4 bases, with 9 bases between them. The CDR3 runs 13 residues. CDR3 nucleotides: TGTGCCAGCAGGGACTACCCCACCGGGGAGCTGTTTTTT. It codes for CASRDYPTGELFF.

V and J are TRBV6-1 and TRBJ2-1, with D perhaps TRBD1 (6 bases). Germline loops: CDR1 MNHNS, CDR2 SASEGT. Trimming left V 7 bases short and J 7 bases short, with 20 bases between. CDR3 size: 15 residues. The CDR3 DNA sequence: TGTGCCAGCACCCGACAGGCTAATTTTATTAATGAGCAGTTCTTC. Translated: CASTRQANFINEQFF.

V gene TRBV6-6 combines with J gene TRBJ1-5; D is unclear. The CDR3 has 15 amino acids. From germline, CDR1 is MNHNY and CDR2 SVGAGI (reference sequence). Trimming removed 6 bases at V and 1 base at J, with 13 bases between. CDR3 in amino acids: CASSELARSNQPQHF. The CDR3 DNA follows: TGTGCCAGCAGCGAACTGGCTAGGAGCAATCAGCCCCAGCATTTT.

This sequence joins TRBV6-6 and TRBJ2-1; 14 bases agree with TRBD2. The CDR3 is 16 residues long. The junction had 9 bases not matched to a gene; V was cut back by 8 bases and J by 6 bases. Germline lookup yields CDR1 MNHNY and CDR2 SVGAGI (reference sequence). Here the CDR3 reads CASGLAGGISFNEQFF. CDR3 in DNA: TGTGCCAGCGGACTAGCGGGAGGTATTTCTTTCAATGAGCAGTTCTTC.

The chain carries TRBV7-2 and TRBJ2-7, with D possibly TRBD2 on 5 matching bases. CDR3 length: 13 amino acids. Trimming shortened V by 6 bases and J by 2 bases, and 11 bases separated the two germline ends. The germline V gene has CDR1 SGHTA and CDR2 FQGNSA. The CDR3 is CASRLTGTYEQYF. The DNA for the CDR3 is TGTGCCAGCAGGTTGACGGGGACCTACGAGCAGTACTTC. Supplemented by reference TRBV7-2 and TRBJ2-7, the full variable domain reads GAGVSQSPSNKVTEKGKDVELRCDPISGHTALYWYRQSLGQGLEFLIYFQGNSAPDKSGLPSDRFSAERTGGSVSTLTIQRTQQEDSAVYLCASRLTGTYEQYFGPGTRLTVT.